This TCR beta chain was profiled in a study of cytomegalovirus exposure and HLA in healthy donors. For the study at large: A prior study identified roughly 110 million unique TCR beta sequences from 150 million to 200 million T cells.

CDR3 length equals 14 residues. Per the germline V gene, CDR1 is LNHDA and CDR2 is SQIVND (reference sequence). V was trimmed by 3 bases and J by 0 bases, leaving 8 bases between them. The PCR contained 60 Vbeta and 13 Jbeta primers. Sequencing was performed with immunoSEQ multiplex PCR; in TCRdb, only in-frame clones are kept and a portion is missing. The sample includes roughly 150,000 clones, around three quarters of them seen just once. Samples came from healthy bone marrow donors. The rearrangement links TRBV19 to TRBJ1-1; D is ambiguous. The receptor's source is a man aged 40-49 years in good health and CMV-seropositive. Sequences were obtained from PBMCs. Here the CDR3 DNA reads TGTGCCAGTAGTATTATTGGCATGAACACTGAAGCTTTCTTT. Protein product: CASSIIGMNTEAFF. The variable domain in full, completed from reference TRBV19 and TRBJ1-1, reads DGGITQSPKYLFRKEGQNVTLSCEQNLNHDAMYWYRQDPGQGLRLIYYSQIVNDFQKGDIAEGYSVSREKKESFPLTVTSAQKNPTAFYLCASSIIGMNTEAFFGQGTRLTVV.